This T cell receptor beta chain derives from a study of T cells in Graves' hyperthyroidism and ophthalmopathy. In the study overall: Any treatment followed the collection of peripheral blood at initial diagnosis.

The CDR3 spans 17 residues. V lost 6 bases to trimming and J lost 4 bases; unmatched junction nucleotides: 12. The table lists this clonotype with many counts. RNA transcripts yielded amplified TCR beta CDR3 regions. The HTBI primer set served for first-round RT-PCR of the TCR CDR3. In TCRdb, the multiplex PCR reads were re-called with MiXCR into one record per CDR3 protein. The data contain around 290,000 distinct CDR3 sequences, less than 15% of them singletons. Patients aged 18 to 65 had newly diagnosed hyperthyroidism that had lasted under 2 months. PBMCs were derived from under 13 ml fresh peripheral blood.

Sequencing was done on a sample of blood. The chain uses TRBV12-3 or TRBV12-4 and TRBJ2-5, with 12 bases that match TRBD2. The sequence was collected from a woman aged 30 to 39 with Graves' hyperthyroidism that later progressed to Graves' ophthalmopathy. CDR3 sequence reads: CASSPPGASGRGETQYF. The CDR3 DNA follows: TGTGCCAGCAGCCCCCCAGGGGCTAGCGGGAGGGGAGAGACCCAGTACTTC.